This passage covers 32 T cell receptor beta chains from one sample sequenced in a study of beta chain features in type 1 diabetes. cDNA synthesis used the whole RNA isolate, giving expressed TCRB sequences. Profiled with immunoSEQ multiplex PCR; TCRdb holds only in-frame clones, not every one. The sample shows about 900,000 clones, roughly 16% of them seen only once. Sequencing was performed on naive CD4+ T cells from blood. The receptors were gathered from a woman under 30 in good health.

This clone was detected a few times. The chain combines TRBV19 with TRBJ2-7; a possible D gene is TRBD1 (6 bases). Trimming stripped 6 bases from V and 2 bases from J, with 11 bases between. This CDR3 contains 13 residues. The V gene's germline CDR1 is LNHDA and CDR2 SQIVND (reference sequence). The CDR3 sequence is CASRQGRTYEQYF. CDR3 DNA sequence: TGTGCCAGTAGACAGGGCAGGACCTACGAGCAGTACTTC.

As regards this clone: The sample carries other DNA sequences with the same CDR3. The CDR3 sequence: CASSIAGLATDTQYF. The DNA for the CDR3 is TGTGCCAGTAGTATAGCAGGGCTAGCCACAGATACGCAGTATTTT. The J gene is TRBJ2-3, the V gene TRBV19; the D gene could be TRBD1 or TRBD2 (5 bases each). Germline V gives CDR1 LNHDA, CDR2 SQIVND (reference sequence). The CDR3 extends over 15 amino acids. Trimming cost V 1 base and J 2 bases, with 10 bases left between them.

This clone was seen a handful of times. J is TRBJ2-5 and V is TRBV7-2, with 9 positions matching TRBD2. With the DNA end fitting TRBJ2-7 better, the J assignment may be wrong. Germline lookup yields CDR1 SGHTA and CDR2 FQGNSA. The CDR3 is 14 residues long. CDR3 nucleotide sequence: TGTGCCAGCAGCTTCCTTAGCGGGGGTTACGAGCAGTACTTC. Translating gives CASSFLSGGYEQYF.

J is TRBJ2-7 and V is TRBV18; D is ambiguous. The CDR3 has 12 amino acids. The germline V gene encodes CDR1 KGHSH and CDR2 LQKENI. The ends were cut back, 5 bases at V and 4 bases at J, with 9 bases in the middle. The CDR3 spells CASSSQQYEQYF. The DNA for the CDR3 is TGTGCCAGCTCATCTCAGCAGTACGAGCAGTACTTC.

This chain links TRBV19 with TRBJ2-1, with 9 bases fitting TRBD2. The germline V gene encodes CDR1 LNHDA and CDR2 SQIVND (reference sequence). V gave up 1 base and J gave up 0 bases; unmatched junction bases: 19. The CDR3 loop spans 22 amino acids. The CDR3 DNA sequence: TGTGCCAGTAGTATAGGTCTTTGGATAGCGGGAGTGGGAGATTACTCCTACAATGAGCAGTTCTTC. Translating it yields CASSIGLWIAGVGDYSYNEQFF.

This clone was recorded once. The chain links TRBV27 to TRBJ2-3, with TRBD2 identical over 9 bases. The CDR3 is 15 residues long. Germline CDR1 reads MNHEY; CDR2 reads SMNVEV (reference sequence). V lost 0 bases to trimming and J lost 4 bases; unmatched junction nucleotides: 2. DNA for the CDR3: TGTGCCAGCAGTTTATCCCTAGCGGGGCCAGATACGCAGTATTTT. As protein: CASSLSLAGPDTQYF.

As for this clone: This same CDR3 is encoded by further DNA sequences in the sample. The chain couples TRBV20-1 to TRBJ1-2; D is uncertain. Germline CDR1 is DFQATT and CDR2 is SNEGSKA (reference sequence). V was shortened by 0 bases and J by 4 bases, with 3 bases between the two germline ends. The CDR3 has 11 amino acids. The CDR3 sequence is CSAREVYGYTF. Here the CDR3 DNA reads TGCAGTGCTAGAGAGGTCTATGGCTACACCTTC.

This clone came up a few times. The rearrangement uses TRBV4-3 and TRBJ1-2; D is ambiguous. CDR1 is LGHNA, CDR2 YSLEER, per germline. The CDR3 has 16 amino acids. Trimming took off 0 bases at V and 4 bases at J, with 15 bases between the two ends. CDR3 coding DNA: TGCGCCAGCAGCCAAGATTATCTGAGGAGCGTCTATGGCTACACCTTC. It encodes CASSQDYLRSVYGYTF.

This clone was found a few times. This chain connects TRBV7-9 to TRBJ2-7; D perhaps matches TRBD2 (6 bases). V was cut by 6 bases and J by 7 bases, with 10 bases left in between. There are 11 residues in the CDR3. Germline V lookup: CDR1 SEHNR, CDR2 FQNEAQ (reference sequence). The CDR3 DNA follows: TGTGCCAGCAGAGGCGCGGGGGAGCAGTACTTC. It yields the protein CASRGAGEQYF.

On this clone itself: This same CDR3 is encoded by further DNA sequences in the sample. V is TRBV28 and J is TRBJ1-1; TRBD1 aligns across 7 bases. Germline trimming cut 6 bases from V and 2 bases from J; bases unmatched to any gene: 6. Germline V gene lookup returns CDR1 MDHEN and CDR2 SYDVKM. The CDR3 runs to 14 residues. The CDR3 protein is CASSPGTVNTEAFF. CDR3 in DNA: TGTGCCAGCAGCCCGGGGACAGTCAACACTGAAGCTTTCTTT.

The chain recombines TRBV19 with TRBJ1-2; D gene ambiguous. Trimming took 5 bases from V and 4 from J, leaving 20 bases between them. Germline CDR1 is LNHDA and CDR2 is SQIVND (reference sequence). The CDR3 covers 16 residues. The CDR3 protein is CASSPNPGIGVYGYTF. The CDR3 nucleotides read TGTGCCAGTAGTCCGAACCCCGGGATCGGGGTCTATGGCTACACCTTC.

The table lists this clone with a few counts. V is TRBV5-1 and J is TRBJ1-1, with D possibly TRBD1 on 5 matching bases. The V end lost 1 base, the J end lost 7 bases, and 23 bases lay between the germline ends. Germline CDR1 reads SGHRS; CDR2 reads YFSETQ. There are 17 residues in the CDR3. The CDR3 DNA reads as TGCGCCAGCAGCTTGCAACCTACCGGGACCGCGAGTGGTGAAGCTTTCTTT. Its protein product is CASSLQPTGTASGEAFF.

CDR3 protein: CASSSRAGGEQFF. CDR3 DNA: TGTGCCAGCAGTTCCCGGGCGGGCGGTGAGCAGTTCTTC. J is TRBJ2-1 and V is TRBV6-1, with a tentative D call TRBD2 (5 bases). The CDR3 extends over 13 amino acids. Trimming pared 5 bases from V and 9 bases from J, leaving 14 bases between. Germline V gene data show CDR1 as MNHNS and CDR2 as SASEGT.

On this clone itself: The CDR3 does not end in the conserved phenylalanine or tryptophan, so this is likely a read error. The chain employs TRBV7-8 and TRBJ1-1, with D unresolved. Germline V gene data show CDR1 as SGHVS and CDR2 as FQNEAQ. V was clipped by 0 bases and J by 5 bases, with 10 bases between them. This CDR3 contains 14 residues. The CDR3 DNA reads as TGTGCCAGCAGCTTAGCAGGGTGGGGAACTGAAGCTTTCCTT. This gives the protein CASSLAGWGTEAFL.

The chain has TRBV5-4 and TRBJ2-3, with D perhaps matching TRBD2 (5 bases). Trimming pared 0 bases from V and 1 base from J, leaving 15 bases between. The CDR3 length is 17 residues. Germline V gives CDR1 SGHNT, CDR2 YYREEE (reference sequence). The CDR3 nucleotides read TGTGCCAGCAGCTTGGGCCAACGGACTGGACGCACAGATACGCAGTATTTT. Protein: CASSLGQRTGRTDTQYF.

This clone was seen a few times. The chain combines TRBV2 with TRBJ2-2; D perhaps matches TRBD1 (5 bases). The ends were cut back, 2 bases at V and 7 bases at J, with 14 bases in the middle. CDR1 SNHLY and CDR2 FYNNEI come from the germline V gene. The length of the CDR3 is 15 residues. The CDR3 DNA follows: TGTGCCAGCAGTGAATCACCAGGGAACGGCGGGGAGCTGTTTTTT. Amino acid sequence: CASSESPGNGGELFF.

This clone has more than one count but fewer than ten. The chain recombines TRBV4-2 with TRBJ1-5, with D possibly being TRBD1 (6 bases). V was shortened by 2 bases and J by 6 bases, with 14 bases between the two germline ends. CDR1 and CDR2 from the germline V gene are LGHNA and YNFKEQ. The CDR3 covers 15 residues. The CDR3 loop reads CASSQNYDRIQPQHF. CDR3 nucleotides: TGTGCCAGCAGCCAAAACTACGACAGGATTCAGCCCCAGCATTTT.

This clone was seen a handful of times. The J gene is TRBJ1-1, the V gene TRBV4-1, with 7 bases aligning to TRBD1. This CDR3 contains 15 residues. From germline, CDR1 is MGHRA and CDR2 YSYEKL. V shed 0 bases, J shed 6 bases, and the junction held 7 bases outside the gene matches. DNA for the CDR3: TGCGCCAGCAGCCAAGATAAGGGGGCTAGCGCTGAAGCTTTCTTT. The encoded protein is CASSQDKGASAEAFF.

In this sample, this clone turned up a few times. This rearrangement joins TRBV11-2 to TRBJ1-1, with D uncertain. Trimming shortened V by 0 bases and J by 5 bases, and 4 bases separated the two germline ends. The CDR3 runs to 12 residues. The germline CDR1 and CDR2 sequences are SGHAT and FQNNGV. Written as DNA, the CDR3 is TGTGCCAGCAGCTTAGATAGGACTGAAGCTTTCTTT. Its translation is CASSLDRTEAFF.

This clone was observed a few times. The chain employs TRBV5-1 and TRBJ2-1; tentative D call: TRBD1 (6 bases). Trimming stripped 1 base from V and 5 bases from J, with 16 bases between. The CDR3 is 16 residues long. Germline CDR1 and CDR2: SGHRS and YFSETQ. CDR3 bases: TGCGCCAGCAGCTTGAAGCAGGGCCAGGGGAACAATGAGCAGTTCTTC. Its protein is CASSLKQGQGNNEQFF.

The V gene is TRBV29-1, the J gene TRBJ2-1; 11 nucleotides match TRBD1. CDR1 SQVTM and CDR2 ANQGSEA come from the germline V gene. CDR3 length: 12 amino acids. V shed 7 bases and J 7 bases; nucleotides not matched to a gene: 3. Here the CDR3 reads CSGDRGVNEQFF. As DNA, the CDR3 is TGCAGCGGGGACAGGGGGGTAAATGAGCAGTTCTTC.

This clone occurred a few times. The chain couples TRBV18 to TRBJ2-1, with D perhaps TRBD1 (6 bases). V lost 5 bases to trimming and J lost 4 bases, with 15 bases between them. The CDR3 extends over 15 amino acids. Germline CDR1 KGHSH, CDR2 LQKENI. CDR3 residues: CASSDTGLGYNEQFF. The CDR3 region has the DNA TGTGCCAGCTCAGATACAGGGCTGGGGTACAATGAGCAGTTCTTC.

This clone was picked up a small number of times. The CDR3 region has the DNA TGTGCCAGCAGCTTTGGGGGGAACTATGGCTACACCTTC. This sequence encodes CASSFGGNYGYTF. The J gene is TRBJ1-2, the V gene TRBV7-6; weak D call: TRBD1 (5 bases). CDR3 size: 13 residues. CDR1 is SGHVS, CDR2 FNYEAQ, per germline. V shed 3 bases and J shed 2 bases, with 7 bases lying between them. The variable domain in full, with the rest retrieved from reference TRBV7-6 and TRBJ1-2, is GAGVSQSPRYKVTKRGQDVALRCDPISGHVSLYWYRQALGQGPEFLTYFNYEAQQDKSGLPNDRFSAERPEGSISTLTIQRTEQRDSAMYRCASSFGGNYGYTFGSGTRLTVV.

This chain uses TRBV28 with TRBJ2-7; D gene ambiguous. Germline V gene sequence: CDR1 MDHEN, CDR2 SYDVKM. The CDR3 consists of 12 residues. V was cut by 7 bases and J by 6 bases, with 13 bases left in between. CDR3 coding DNA: TGTGCCAGCACAAATCTTATACGCGAGCAGTACTTC. Its protein is CASTNLIREQYF. Complete variable domain (other parts from reference TRBV28 and TRBJ2-7): DVKVTQSSRYLVKRTGEKVFLECVQDMDHENMFWYRQDPGLGLRLIYFSYDVKMKEKGDIPEGYSVSREKKERFSLILESASTNQTSMYLCASTNLIREQYFGPGTRLTVT.

This clone has just a few counts. The chain has TRBV7-9 and TRBJ2-7; 11 nucleotides agree with TRBD2. J lost 2 bases, V lost 5 bases, and 5 bases had no gene match. CDR1 is SEHNR and CDR2 is FQNEAQ in the germline V gene (reference sequence). The CDR3 runs to 15 residues. The CDR3: CASSGLAGGTYEQYF. CDR3 nucleotide sequence: TGTGCCAGCAGCGGACTAGCGGGCGGAACCTACGAGCAGTACTTC.

In its sample, this clone was seen a few times. V is TRBV27 and J is TRBJ2-7, with D possibly being TRBD1 or TRBD2 (6 bases each). Trimming left V 0 bases short and J 0 bases short, with 21 bases between. The germline V gene encodes CDR1 MNHEY and CDR2 SMNVEV (reference sequence). The CDR3 totals 19 residues. CDR3: CASSLSSLEGGLSSYEQYF. The CDR3 DNA reads TGTGCCAGCAGTTTATCGAGTCTAGAGGGGGGTCTGAGCTCCTACGAGCAGTACTTC.

This clone was picked up a small number of times. The rearrangement uses TRBV29-1 and TRBJ2-5, with D possibly TRBD1 on 5 matching bases. Deletions cut 2 bases from V and 5 bases from J, with 12 bases between. The CDR3 is made up of 13 amino acids. The germline V gene has CDR1 SQVTM and CDR2 ANQGSEA. CDR3 amino acids: CSVERGLGETQYF. The CDR3 DNA follows: TGCAGCGTTGAAAGGGGCCTCGGGGAGACCCAGTACTTC.

The gene calls are TRBV5-4 and TRBJ2-5; 13 bases align to TRBD2. Germline V gene lookup returns CDR1 SGHNT and CDR2 YYREEE (reference sequence). J lost 5 bases, V lost 0 bases, and 7 bases had no gene match. CDR3 size: 17 residues. The CDR3 here is CASSLGLAGGFEETQYF. The CDR3 coding sequence is TGTGCCAGCAGCTTGGGACTAGCGGGAGGCTTCGAGGAGACCCAGTACTTC.

The V gene is TRBV2, the J gene TRBJ1-2, with TRBD1 as a possible D gene (5 bases). Between the trimmed V and J ends, which lost 4 bases and 4 bases, there was a span of 16 bases. Germline V gene lookup returns CDR1 SNHLY and CDR2 FYNNEI. CDR3 size: 15 residues. CDR3 DNA: TGTGCCAGCAGTGTCCAGGTGTCAGGGATCTATGGCTACACCTTC. It yields the protein CASSVQVSGIYGYTF.

The genes are TRBV11-2 and TRBJ2-2; 7 bases align to TRBD1. This CDR3 comprises 15 residues. Trimming removed 4 bases from V and 1 base from J; junction bases left unmatched: 3. The germline gives CDR1 SGHAT, CDR2 FQNNGV. CDR3 nucleotides: TGTGCCAGCAGCTCACAGGGGCGGAACACCGGGGAGCTGTTTTTT. This sequence encodes CASSSQGRNTGELFF.

On this clone: This sample includes further DNA sequences coding for the same CDR3. V usage is TRBV18 and J usage is TRBJ2-3; D unresolved. The germline V gene encodes CDR1 KGHSH and CDR2 LQKENI. The CDR3 is made up of 14 amino acids. Trimming took off 0 bases at V and 1 base at J, with 5 bases between the two ends. CDR3 nucleotide sequence: TGTGCCAGCTCACCACCGGGCCGCACAGATACGCAGTATTTT. Its translation: CASSPPGRTDTQYF.

This clone turned up a few times. The V and J genes are TRBV9 and TRBJ2-1; the match to TRBD2 covers 15 bases. This CDR3 comprises 20 residues. Germline V gene data show CDR1 as SGDLS and CDR2 as YYNGEE. The V segment lost 0 bases and the J segment 10 bases; nucleotides outside the gene matches: 17. Here the CDR3 reads CASSVDGGTSGRSWPGEQFF. Written as DNA, the CDR3 is TGTGCCAGCAGCGTAGACGGGGGGACTAGCGGGAGGTCCTGGCCAGGGGAGCAGTTCTTC.